This passage covers 12 T cell receptor beta chains from one sample sequenced in a study of blood T cells in healthy people across ages. A second PCR, run for about 7 to 12 cycles, used a sample-barcoded 5' primer plus a J-beta primer mix. Each CDR3 protein gets one entry after TCRdb re-called the 5' RACE reads with MiXCR. Among some 1 million distinct CDR3 sequences listed, 45% were seen once. Sequencing was carried out using blood. These TCRs come from a woman aged 55 to 70 in good health.

This rearrangement joins TRBV20-1 to TRBJ2-3, with 13 bases aligning to TRBD2. Germline loops: CDR1 DFQATT, CDR2 SNEGSKA (reference sequence). The V gene end was trimmed by 4 bases and the J gene end by 2 bases; junction bases not matched to a gene: 9. The CDR3 is 17 amino acids. DNA for the CDR3: TGCAGTGCTAACATCCCGGGACTAGCGGGATACACAGATACGCAGTATTTT. Translation gives CSANIPGLAGYTDTQYF.

The chain combines TRBV29-1 with TRBJ2-1; D gene unclear. The CDR3 covers 11 residues. Germline assignment: CDR1 SQVTM and CDR2 ANQGSEA. Trimming took 1 base from V and 12 from J, leaving 10 bases between them. The CDR3 bases are TGCAGCGTTGAAGTTCTTAAGGGGCAGTTCTTC. The encoded protein is CSVEVLKGQFF.

This clonotype was seen a few times. V usage is TRBV19 and J usage is TRBJ2-1; 9 bases are a match to TRBD2. V shed 5 bases, J shed 4 bases, and the junction held 6 bases outside the gene matches. The germline CDR1 and CDR2 sequences are LNHDA and SQIVND (reference sequence). The CDR3 length is 15 residues. The CDR3 loop is CASSVGLAPYNEQFF. CDR3 nucleotide sequence: TGTGCCAGTAGTGTGGGACTAGCCCCTTACAATGAGCAGTTCTTC.

This clonotype has only one observation. The rearrangement uses TRBV21-1 and TRBJ2-7; the table calls TRBD1, which could not be checked here. TRBV21-1 is deemed a pseudogene. This CDR3 spans 16 amino acids. The CDR3 loop is CASSSHRGTASYEQYF. The DNA of the CDR3 is TGTGCCAGCAGCTCCCACAGGGGAACGGCCTCCTACGAGCAGTACTTC.

This clonotype was detected only a few times. This chain uses TRBV2 with TRBJ2-5; D gene ambiguous. V was trimmed by 4 bases and J by 3 bases, leaving 9 bases between them. Germline-derived CDR1 and CDR2 are SNHLY and FYNNEI. CDR3 size: 13 residues. CDR3 bases: TGTGCCAGCAGTGTAGTAACAGAAGAGACCCAGTACTTC. This translates into CASSVVTEETQYF.

This chain connects TRBV5-1 to TRBJ1-1, with D tentatively TRBD1 (5 bases). The CDR3 has 13 amino acids. V gave up 9 bases and J gave up 5 bases, with 17 bases separating them. Germline V gene sequence: CDR1 SGHRS, CDR2 YFSETQ. The CDR3 region is CATKRGPGTEAFF. The CDR3 DNA sequence: TGCGCCACCAAAAGGGGCCCGGGGACTGAAGCTTTCTTT.

The gene calls are TRBV28 and TRBJ2-6; D gene uncertain. The ends were cut back, 4 bases at V and 2 bases at J, with 12 bases in the middle. CDR1 is MDHEN and CDR2 is SYDVKM in the germline V gene. The CDR3 covers 16 residues. The CDR3: CASSSPGETGANVLTF. The CDR3 DNA sequence: TGTGCCAGCAGTTCCCCTGGGGAAACTGGGGCCAACGTCCTGACTTTC.

This chain connects TRBV7-9 to TRBJ2-7; 9 bases align to TRBD1. V lost 2 bases to trimming and J lost 3 bases; unmatched junction nucleotides: 5. This CDR3 contains 15 residues. CDR1 SEHNR and CDR2 FQNEAQ come from the germline V gene (reference sequence). For the CDR3, the DNA is TGTGCCAGCAGCTTACGGACAGGGGAGGGCTACGAGCAGTACTTC. Encoded protein: CASSLRTGEGYEQYF.

The CDR3 bases are TGTGCCAGCAGTTTATCGAAAGCGGGAGTTTCAGATACGCAGTATTTT. As protein: CASSLSKAGVSDTQYF. The chain couples TRBV28 to TRBJ2-3, with TRBD2 matching over 8 bases. V trimming: 1 base; J trimming: 4 bases; junction bases outside the gene matches: 7. The CDR3 is 16 amino acids. Germline CDR1 reads MDHEN; CDR2 reads SYDVKM.

This clonotype was seen a few times. A clone one base away is much larger, so this may be a read error. The gene calls are TRBV13 and TRBJ2-7; TRBD2 matches at 8 bases. Germline CDR1 reads PRHDT; CDR2 reads FYEKMQ (reference sequence). The V and J ends lost 5 bases and 3 bases, in that order; junction bases with no gene match: 9. The CDR3 loop spans 15 amino acids. The CDR3 reads CASSRRRAGVYEQYF. The CDR3 DNA is TGTGCCAGCAGCCGTCGACGAGCGGGAGTCTACGAGCAGTACTTC.

The genes are TRBV12-3 or TRBV12-4 and TRBJ2-7, with D maybe TRBD1 (6 bases). V lost 6 bases, J lost 5 bases, and 20 bases lay in between. The CDR3 is 15 amino acids. The CDR3 nucleotides read TGTGCCAGCAGGGGAACTTCCGGGACATTCGACGAGCAGTACTTC. Its protein is CASRGTSGTFDEQYF.

The V and J genes are TRBV29-1 and TRBJ2-3; possible D gene TRBD2, 5 bases. This CDR3 is 15 amino acids long. Germline V CDR1 and CDR2: SQVTM, ANQGSEA. V was pared by 1 base and J by 0 bases, with 11 bases between. The CDR3 protein is CSVEGAATSTDTQYF. Here the CDR3 DNA reads TGCAGCGTTGAAGGAGCGGCCACTAGCACAGATACGCAGTATTTT.